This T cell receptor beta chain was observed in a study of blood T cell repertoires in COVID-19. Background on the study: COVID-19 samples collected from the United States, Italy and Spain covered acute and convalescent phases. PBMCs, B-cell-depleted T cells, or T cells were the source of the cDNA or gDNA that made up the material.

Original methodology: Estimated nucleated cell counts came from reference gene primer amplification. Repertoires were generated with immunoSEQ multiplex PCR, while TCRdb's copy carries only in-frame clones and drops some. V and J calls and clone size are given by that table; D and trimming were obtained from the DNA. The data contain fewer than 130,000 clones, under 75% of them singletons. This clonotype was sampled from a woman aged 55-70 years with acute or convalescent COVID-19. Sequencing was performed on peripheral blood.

In nucleotides, the CDR3 is TGTGCCAGCAGCTACGGCGGGGGGGCAAGCATTCAGTACTTC. Its protein is CASSYGGGASIQYF. The V gene is TRBV7-8, the J gene TRBJ2-4, with 9 positions matching TRBD2. J was trimmed by 9 bases and V by 4 bases; bases with no gene match: 7. This CDR3 spans 14 amino acids. Germline V gene sequence: CDR1 SGHVS, CDR2 FQNEAQ.